Described below is a single TCR beta chain sequence and its context. These data originate in a study of blood T cell repertoires in COVID-19. The wider study: COVID-19 samples, acute and convalescent, were from the United States, Italy and Spain.

Assay used: immunoSEQ multiplex PCR; TCRdb lists only in-frame clones, some missing. Of some 110,000 clones in the sample, about 90% were seen once. The junction had 13 bases not matched to a gene; V was cut back by 9 bases and J by 2 bases. This CDR3 region has 15 residues. The V gene's germline CDR1 is ENHRY and CDR2 SYGVKD. This chain connects TRBV10-3 to TRBJ2-7; 7 bases line up with TRBD2. Input material: peripheral blood. The TCR sequence derives from a man in his 70s who had recovered from COVID-19. The CDR3 reads CAIRLGAGLPYEQYF. CDR3 in DNA: TGTGCCATTCGCCTTGGAGCGGGGCTACCCTACGAGCAGTACTTC.